The 5 T cell receptor beta chains below all came from one sample that was sequenced in a study of cytomegalovirus exposure and HLA in healthy donors. Generated by immunoSEQ multiplex PCR, the TCRdb table keeps only in-frame clones and is missing some. Found here are about 160,000 clones, 75% to 90% of them singletons; the top ten hold 2% to 2.5%. Sequencing was carried out using PBMCs. The receptors come from a woman under 30 in good health and CMV-seronegative.

V usage is TRBV18 and J usage is TRBJ1-2; no firm D call. The CDR3 is 14 amino acids. Trimming cost V 0 bases and J 6 bases, with 11 bases left between them. Germline-derived CDR1 and CDR2 are KGHSH and LQKENI. DNA for the CDR3: TGTGCCAGCTCACCACCGAGCAGCAGCGATGGCTACACCTTC. Translation gives CASSPPSSSDGYTF.

This clone was seen just once. The chain employs TRBV6-1 and TRBJ1-5, with D hard to call. CDR3 size: 16 residues. The germline CDR1 and CDR2 sequences are MNHNS and SASEGT. Between the trimmed V and J ends, which lost 3 bases and 5 bases, there was a span of 17 bases. The chain's CDR3 is CASSDLATRAYQPQHF. The CDR3 DNA follows: TGTGCCAGCAGTGACCTAGCAACACGGGCCTATCAGCCCCAGCATTTT.

This chain links TRBV7-2 with TRBJ2-7; D may be TRBD1 (5 bases). The CDR3 spans 15 residues. V gave up 1 base and J gave up 5 bases, with 15 bases separating them. Looked up from germline, CDR1 is SGHTA and CDR2 is FQGNSA. CDR3 region: CASSLVYRGKNEQYF. CDR3 bases: TGTGCCAGCAGCTTAGTTTATAGGGGAAAGAACGAGCAGTACTTC.

This chain connects TRBV19 to TRBJ1-6; maybe TRBD1 (5 bases). Germline V gene lookup returns CDR1 LNHDA and CDR2 SQIVND (reference sequence). Trimming removed 0 bases at V and 7 bases at J, with 13 bases between. The CDR3 is 16 amino acids. In DNA form, the CDR3 reads TGTGCCAGTAGTATAGATGCGGGGACGATCAATTCACCCCTCCACTTT. It is translated as CASSIDAGTINSPLHF.

This chain joins TRBV23-1 and TRBJ2-3; 11 bases match TRBD2. TRBV23-1 carries the ORF label, with uncertain function. V was pared by 2 bases and J by 5 bases, with 27 bases of the junction left unmatched. CDR3 size: 23 residues. This CDR3 is CASSQPRPSGRGLAGGPEDTQYF. CDR3 DNA: TGCGCCAGCAGTCAACCTCGTCCCTCAGGGAGAGGCCTAGCGGGGGGCCCCGAAGATACGCAGTATTTT.